Listed below are T cell receptor beta chains from one sample, sequenced in a study of T-cell memory formation after mild COVID-19. A single record per CDR3 protein comes from TCRdb applying MiXCR to the 5' RACE reads. This sample has 200,000 to 250,000 distinct CDR3 sequences, with about 9.2% found just once. The sample consisted of PBMCs or a T cell subset sorted from them (not recorded which). Receptors originate from a young man who had mild COVID-19 (a few samples of this study predate the infection). Cell type and time point are not known. CDR3s include the opening cysteine and the closing phenylalanine or tryptophan. Clone size is not always given. Where it is, it says once, few, many or a class for expanded clones.

abundance | v_gene | CDR3aa
few | TRBV7-9 | CATSLWQSEGADTQYF
- | TRBV4-3 | CASSHTNYGYTF
- | TRBV5-5 | CASSLGQGAGYASPLHF
- | TRBV20-1 | CSARLDRGRSPLHF
many | TRBV5-1 | CASSLGVTASLPQYF
many | TRBV4-1 | CASSQVTRTGIYEQYF
many | TRBV9 | CASSGGQGANESPLHF
- | TRBV6-2/TRBV6-3 | CASTNKINEQFF
few | TRBV18 | CASSIRLVQETQYF
- | TRBV6-1 | CASTAGTSGANEQFF
- | TRBV28 | CASSGVGSTGELFF
- | TRBV27 | CASSLLTGGSEETQYF
- | TRBV7-2 | CASSGQPGGTDTQYF
many | TRBV3-1 | CASSQAQGQETQYF
- | TRBV5-1 | CASSLGAENEQFF
- | TRBV20-1 | CSAPTRSETQYF
few | TRBV7-9 | CASSFGDRARIWNEQFF
- | TRBV12-3/TRBV12-4 | CASRGQGGGYGYTF
- | TRBV4-2 | CASSPQKESRGEETQYF
few | TRBV6-2/TRBV6-3 | CASSFSTGLEQYF
few | TRBV7-9 | CASSLGAGYNEQFF
few | TRBV20-1 | CSARDLTNTEAFF
many | TRBV5-1 | CASSLSGDQPQHF
few | TRBV6-5 | CASSRDRVNSPLHF
few | TRBV6-5 | CASSYSTGRSSGNTIYF
few | TRBV20-1 | CSARVGQTTGHGYTF
many | TRBV7-6 | CASSPGRRESGANVLTF
few | TRBV28 | CASSPRGTKRTQYF
once | TRBV6-6 | CASSAGGEWNTEAFF
few | TRBV10-3 | CATQGSPYGYTF
many | TRBV20-1 | CSARDPGAGNQPQHF
- | TRBV24-1 | CATSDLYTDTQYF
few | TRBV5-1 | CASSPQRGGSTDTQYF
- | TRBV20-1 | CSAAGGGAAGELFF
- | TRBV12-3/TRBV12-4 | CASTPLREVNTQYF
few | TRBV25-1 | CASSLAGGADTQYF
few | TRBV7-3 | CASSSQSRNEQFF
many | TRBV4-3 | CASSQGLRGRTGELFF
- | TRBV2 | CASSVPPGLAGGYQETQYF
- | TRBV5-1 | CASSLTPLETQYF
many | TRBV20-1 | CSARGLNNEQFF